The TCR beta chain described here comes from a study of sequential checkpoint blockade in melanoma. Study at large: First-line arms were nivolumab then ipilimumab, or the reverse, randomized 1:1. Maintenance nivolumab came after either treatment sequence.

Some clones are missing from TCRdb's copy, which holds only in-frame ones; the method was immunoSEQ multiplex PCR. The table has around 12,000 clones, roughly four fifths seen once. Treatment given: randomized to nivolumab then ipilimumab (arm A) or the reverse (arm B). From thawed PBMCs, live CD3+CD8+ cells negative for CD19 and CD56 were sorted. Germline CDR1 and CDR2: SGHRS and YFSETQ. Trimming took off 6 bases at V and 0 bases at J, with 6 bases between the two ends. This CDR3 has 13 residues. This sample comprised CD8+ T cells sorted from blood (inferred from file names), obtained from a patient given nivolumab and ipilimumab in sequence. The sequence came from a human donor with melanoma. The rearrangement uses TRBV5-1 and TRBJ2-2; tentative D call: TRBD1 (5 bases). The CDR3 nucleotides read TGCGCCAGCACCAGGGCGAACACCGGGGAGCTGTTTTTT. It yields the protein CASTRANTGELFF.